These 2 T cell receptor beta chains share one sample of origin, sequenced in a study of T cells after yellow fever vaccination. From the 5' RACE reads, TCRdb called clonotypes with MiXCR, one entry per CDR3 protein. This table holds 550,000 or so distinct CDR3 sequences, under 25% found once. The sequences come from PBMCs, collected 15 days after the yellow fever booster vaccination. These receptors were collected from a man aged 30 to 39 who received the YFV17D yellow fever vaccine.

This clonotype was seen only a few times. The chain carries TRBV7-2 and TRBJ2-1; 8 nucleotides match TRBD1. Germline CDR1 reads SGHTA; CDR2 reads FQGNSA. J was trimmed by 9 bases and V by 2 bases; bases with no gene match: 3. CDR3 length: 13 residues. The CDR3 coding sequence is TGTGCCAGCAGCTTAAACACAGGGGGTGAGCAGTTCTTC. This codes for CASSLNTGGEQFF.

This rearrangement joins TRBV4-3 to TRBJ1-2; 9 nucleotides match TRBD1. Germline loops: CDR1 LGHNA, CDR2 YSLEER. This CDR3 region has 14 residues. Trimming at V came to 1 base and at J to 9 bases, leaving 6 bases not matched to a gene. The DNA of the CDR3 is TGCGCCAGCAGCCAAGGGGACAGGGACTTTAGCTACACCTTC. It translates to CASSQGDRDFSYTF.